A selection of T cell receptor beta chains follows, all from one sample in a study of shared clonotypes between healthy human individuals. Data came from immunoSEQ multiplex PCR; TCRdb stores just in-frame clones and leaves some out. The sample comprises roughly 760,000 clones, under 80% of which are singletons, and 1.5% to 2% rests with the top ten. The sample consisted of memory CD4+ T cells sorted from blood. Receptors originate from a woman aged 25-40 years in good health. CDR3s include the opening cysteine and the closing phenylalanine or tryptophan. The D gene is left open where the match is weak. Not every row has a clone size; where given, it reads once, few, many or a size class.

j_gene,d_gene,v_gene,abundance,CDR3nt,CDR3aa
TRBJ2-3,-,TRBV6-4,few,TGTGCGGCGGGGTCCACAGATACGCAGTATTTT,CAAGSTDTQYF
TRBJ2-1,TRBD2,TRBV2,-,TGTGCCAGCAGGACGGGACTAGCGGGGAACAATGAGCAGTTCTTC,CASRTGLAGNNEQFF
TRBJ1-3,-,TRBV29-1,-,TGCAGCGCCTCCCGGGGCCGAGGGCGCTCTGGAAACACCATATATTTT,CSASRGRGRSGNTIYF
TRBJ1-2,TRBD1,TRBV25-1,many,TGTGCCAGCAGTGAACGGGACAGCTATGGCTACACCTTC,CASSERDSYGYTF
TRBJ2-7,-,TRBV6-1,-,TGTGCCAGCAGTGAAAGCGGATCCTACGAGCAGTACTTC,CASSESGSYEQYF
TRBJ1-5,-,TRBV27,-,TGTGCCAGCAGGCCGGGGATCCGCCAGCCCCAGCATTTT,CASRPGIRQPQHF
TRBJ1-1,TRBD1,TRBV19,-,TGTGCCAGTAAGCAAAGGACAGGGGACACTGAAGCTTTCTTT,CASKQRTGDTEAFF
TRBJ1-1,-,TRBV28,-,TGTGCCATCTACTCCCAGGTAGGGGTGGCTGAAGCTTTCTTT,CAIYSQVGVAEAFF
TRBJ2-3,TRBD2,TRBV7-2,-,TGTGCCAGCAGCCGTCGGACTAGCGGAAAAACAGATACGCAGTATTTT,CASSRRTSGKTDTQYF
TRBJ1-1,-,TRBV29-1,-,TGCAGCGTTTGGGACTGGGGCCCGGGAGGGGCTTTCTTT,CSVWDWGPGGAFF
TRBJ2-7,TRBD1,TRBV28,few,TGTGCCAGCAGTTTATTAGGGACAGGGGCCTACGAGCAGTACTTC,CASSLLGTGAYEQYF
TRBJ1-1,-,TRBV2,-,TGTGCCAGCACCGCTACCTGGGCCAGGAACACTGAAGCTTTCTTT,CASTATWARNTEAFF
TRBJ2-7,-,TRBV2,-,TGTGCCAGCAGCAGCTACGGGCAGTACTTC,CASSSYGQYF
TRBJ1-4,-,TRBV19,-,TGTGCCAGTAGTAGGGGCCTGACAACTAATGAAAAACTGTTTTTT,CASSRGLTTNEKLFF
TRBJ2-5,-,TRBV4-1,-,TGCGCCAGCAGCCCAGAATACCAAGAGACCCAGTACTTC,CASSPEYQETQYF
TRBJ2-5,TRBD2,TRBV11-2,-,TGTGCCAGCAGCCCGGGGGGGTACGAGACCCAGTACTTC,CASSPGGYETQYF
TRBJ1-2,-,TRBV7-9,-,TGTGCCAGCAGCCCAATGGCTTCGGGCTACACCTTC,CASSPMASGYTF
TRBJ2-1,-,TRBV27,-,TGTGCCAGCAGTTTATCTTATGACGATAAGAAGCAGTTCTTC,CASSLSYDDKKQFF
TRBJ1-5,-,TRBV19,few,TGTGCCGCTCAGGAGGGGTGGGGTGGGAGCAATCAGCCCCAGCATTTT,CAAQEGWGGSNQPQHF
TRBJ2-3,-,TRBV5-1,-,TGCGCCAGCAGCACGGCGTTGGGGGCCACAGATACGCAGTATTTT,CASSTALGATDTQYF
TRBJ1-2,-,TRBV2,once,TGTGCCAGCAGTGAAGGCCGGGATGGCTACACCTTC,CASSEGRDGYTF
TRBJ2-1,-,TRBV29-1,-,TGCAGCGTTGCCAGAAAATCCTACAATGAGCAGTTCTTC,CSVARKSYNEQFF
TRBJ2-3,-,TRBV10-3,-,TGTGCCATCAGTGAGTCGTTGGGTAGCGGCACAGATACGCAGTATTTT,CAISESLGSGTDTQYF
TRBJ2-5,-,TRBV15,once,TGTGCCGCCAGCAGGGACTTCAAAGAGACCCAGTACTTC,CAASRDFKETQYF
TRBJ2-7,-,TRBV5-6,-,TGTGCCAGCAGCGTAAGGGAAGGCCCCTACGAGCAGTACTTC,CASSVREGPYEQYF
TRBJ2-1,TRBD2,TRBV11-3,-,TGTGCCAGCAGCTTAGAAGGGACTAGTGGGGATGAGCAGTTCTTC,CASSLEGTSGDEQFF
TRBJ2-5,-,TRBV5-6,-,TGTGCCAGCAGCTGGGCTAGCGCGGGCCCACAGGATAAAGAGACCCAGTACTTC,CASSWASAGPQDKETQYF
TRBJ1-1,-,TRBV4-1,many,TGCGCCAGCAGCCATCGGGGGGCAGGGAACACTGAAGCTTTCTTT,CASSHRGAGNTEAFF
TRBJ1-5,TRBD1,TRBV19,-,TGTGCCAGTAGTATAGGGACAGGGGCCCAGCCCCAGCATTTT,CASSIGTGAQPQHF
TRBJ2-1,-,TRBV9,-,TGTGCCAGCAGCGTATCCGGGGCCAGCTCCTACAATGAGCAGTTCTTC,CASSVSGASSYNEQFF
TRBJ2-1,-,TRBV19,-,TGTGCCAGTAGTGTTTGGAGCCCCGGGATCTTAGATGAGCAGTTCTTC,CASSVWSPGILDEQFF
TRBJ2-1,TRBD1,TRBV6-5,-,TGTGCCAGCAGCTTCGGGACAGGGGAGGGGAATGAGCAGTTCTTC,CASSFGTGEGNEQFF
TRBJ2-3,-,TRBV28,-,TGTGCCAGCAGTCCCGGGGGGCAAGATACGCAGTATTTT,CASSPGGQDTQYF
TRBJ2-3,-,TRBV7-9,-,TGTGCCAGCAGCTTATTAAGGCCGCGCACAGATACGCAGTATTTT,CASSLLRPRTDTQYF
TRBJ2-5,TRBD2,TRBV6-5,-,TGTGCCAGCAGTACCAGGACTAGCCTCCCGCAGACCCAGTACTTC,CASSTRTSLPQTQYF
TRBJ2-7,-,TRBV10-3,-,TGTGCCATCGGGGCCCTCTCCTACGAGCAGTACTTC,CAIGALSYEQYF
TRBJ1-5,TRBD1,TRBV29-1,-,TGCAGCGTTGCGCAGGGGGGTCAGCCCCAGCATTTT,CSVAQGGQPQHF